Described below is a single T cell receptor (beta chain) sequence and its context. This entry comes from a study of blood T cell repertoires in COVID-19. As originally analysed: For nucleated cells, counts were estimated from reference gene primer amplification. Libraries were prepared by immunoSEQ multiplex PCR; TCRdb keeps only in-frame clonotypes and omits some of them. From that table come the V and J calls and clone size; the DNA was used to work out D and trimming. The data hold about 480,000 clones, with 70% to 90% observed a single time. Germline V gives CDR1 MNHGY, CDR2 SAAAGT. The ends were cut back, 2 bases at V and 0 bases at J, with 10 bases in the middle. CDR3 length: 16 amino acids. Assignment of participants to cohorts was predicated upon participant-reported clinical history. Resolution of symptoms, clearance, or two negative PCRs was present in recovered Cohort 3 donors.

This receptor was taken from a woman aged 55-70 years who had recovered from COVID-19. Material: PBMCs or T cells enriched from blood (not recorded which). The genes are TRBV6-8 and TRBJ2-2; D gene uncertain. The CDR3 sequence: CASSYGPSTNTGELFF. DNA for the CDR3: TGTGCCAGCAGTTACGGGCCGAGCACGAACACCGGGGAGCTGTTTTTT.